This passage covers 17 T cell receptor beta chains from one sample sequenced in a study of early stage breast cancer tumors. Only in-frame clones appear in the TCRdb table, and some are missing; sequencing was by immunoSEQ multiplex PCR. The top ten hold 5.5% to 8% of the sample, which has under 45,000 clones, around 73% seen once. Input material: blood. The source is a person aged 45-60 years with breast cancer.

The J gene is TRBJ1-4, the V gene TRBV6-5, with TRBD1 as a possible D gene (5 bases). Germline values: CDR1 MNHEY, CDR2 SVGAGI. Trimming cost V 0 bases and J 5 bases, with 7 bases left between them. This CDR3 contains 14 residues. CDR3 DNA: TGTGCCAGCAGTTACTCGCAGGGAAATGAAAAACTGTTTTTT. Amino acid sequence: CASSYSQGNEKLFF.

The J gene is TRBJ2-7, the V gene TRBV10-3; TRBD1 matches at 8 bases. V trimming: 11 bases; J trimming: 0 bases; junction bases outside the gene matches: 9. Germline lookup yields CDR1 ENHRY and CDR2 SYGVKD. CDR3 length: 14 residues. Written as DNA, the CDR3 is TGTGCCGCACGGTCCGGGACAGGCTCCTACGAGCAGTACTTC. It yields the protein CAARSGTGSYEQYF.

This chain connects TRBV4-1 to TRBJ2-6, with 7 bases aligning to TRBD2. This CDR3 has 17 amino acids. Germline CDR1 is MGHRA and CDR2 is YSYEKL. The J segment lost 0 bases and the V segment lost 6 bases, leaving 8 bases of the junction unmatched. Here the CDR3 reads CASSRGGGSSGANVLTF. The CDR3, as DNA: TGCGCCAGCAGTCGCGGGGGAGGGAGCTCTGGGGCCAACGTCCTGACTTTC.

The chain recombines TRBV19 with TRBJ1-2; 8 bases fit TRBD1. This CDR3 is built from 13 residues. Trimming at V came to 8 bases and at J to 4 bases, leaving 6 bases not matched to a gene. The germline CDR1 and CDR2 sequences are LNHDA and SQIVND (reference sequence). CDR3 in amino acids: CASQDRVSYGYTF. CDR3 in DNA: TGTGCCAGTCAGGACAGGGTGTCCTATGGCTACACCTTC. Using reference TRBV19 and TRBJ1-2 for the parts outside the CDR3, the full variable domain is DGGITQSPKYLFRKEGQNVTLSCEQNLNHDAMYWYRQDPGQGLRLIYYSQIVNDFQKGDIAEGYSVSREKKESFPLTVTSAQKNPTAFYLCASQDRVSYGYTFGSGTRLTVV.

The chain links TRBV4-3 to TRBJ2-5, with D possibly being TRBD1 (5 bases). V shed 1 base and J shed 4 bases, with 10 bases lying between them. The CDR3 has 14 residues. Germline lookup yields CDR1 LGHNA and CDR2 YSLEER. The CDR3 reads CASSQVGQAETQYF. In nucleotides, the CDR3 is TGCGCCAGCAGCCAAGTGGGGCAGGCAGAGACCCAGTACTTC.

CDR3 protein: CATTPLENTEAFF. The DNA for the CDR3 is TGTGCCACCACCCCTTTAGAGAACACTGAAGCTTTCTTT. V gene TRBV10-3 combines with J gene TRBJ1-1; D remains unclear. The CDR3 runs to 13 residues. Germline V lookup: CDR1 ENHRY, CDR2 SYGVKD. V was trimmed by 10 bases and J by 1 base, leaving 13 bases between them.

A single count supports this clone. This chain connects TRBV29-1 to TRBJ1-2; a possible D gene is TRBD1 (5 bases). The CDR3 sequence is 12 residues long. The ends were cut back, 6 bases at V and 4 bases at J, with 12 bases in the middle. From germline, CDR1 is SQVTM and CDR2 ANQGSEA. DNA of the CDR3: TGCAGCGTCCAATGGCAGGGCTATGGCTACACCTTC. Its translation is CSVQWQGYGYTF.

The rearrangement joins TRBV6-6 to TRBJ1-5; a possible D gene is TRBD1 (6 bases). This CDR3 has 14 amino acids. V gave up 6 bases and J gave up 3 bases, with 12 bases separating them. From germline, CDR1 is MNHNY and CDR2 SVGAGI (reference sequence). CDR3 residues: CASSLGQVNQPQHF. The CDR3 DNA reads TGTGCCAGCAGCCTGGGACAAGTCAATCAGCCCCAGCATTTT.

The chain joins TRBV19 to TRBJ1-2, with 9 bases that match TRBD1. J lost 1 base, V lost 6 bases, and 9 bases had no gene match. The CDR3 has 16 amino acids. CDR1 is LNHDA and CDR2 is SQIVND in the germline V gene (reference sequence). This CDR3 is CASRAPDRGFNYGYTF. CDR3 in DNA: TGTGCCAGTAGGGCCCCGGACAGGGGATTTAACTATGGCTACACCTTC.

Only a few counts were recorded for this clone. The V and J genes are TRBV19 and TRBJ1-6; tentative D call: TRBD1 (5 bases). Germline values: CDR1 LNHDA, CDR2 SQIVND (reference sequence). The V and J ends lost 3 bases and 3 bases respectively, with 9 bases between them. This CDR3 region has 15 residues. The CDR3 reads CASSIVGGYNSPLHF. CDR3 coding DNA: TGTGCCAGTAGTATCGTCGGGGGCTATAATTCACCCCTCCACTTT.

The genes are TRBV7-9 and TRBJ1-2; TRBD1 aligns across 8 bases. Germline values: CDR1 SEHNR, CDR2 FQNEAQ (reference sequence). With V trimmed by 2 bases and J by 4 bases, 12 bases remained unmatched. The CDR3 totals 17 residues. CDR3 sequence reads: CASSLSFGQGETYGYTF. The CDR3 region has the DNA TGTGCCAGCAGCTTATCATTCGGACAGGGCGAGACCTATGGCTACACCTTC.

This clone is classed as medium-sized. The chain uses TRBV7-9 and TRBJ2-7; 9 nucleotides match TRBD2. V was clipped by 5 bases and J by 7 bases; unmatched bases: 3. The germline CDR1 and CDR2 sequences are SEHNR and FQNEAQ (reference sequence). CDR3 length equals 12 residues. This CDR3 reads CASSTLAGEQYF. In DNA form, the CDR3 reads TGTGCCAGCAGCACGCTAGCGGGGGAGCAGTACTTC.

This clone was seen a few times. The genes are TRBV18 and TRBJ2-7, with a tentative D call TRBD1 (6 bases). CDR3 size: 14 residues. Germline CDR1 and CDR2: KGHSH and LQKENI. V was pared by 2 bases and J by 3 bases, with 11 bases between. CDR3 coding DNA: TGTGCCAGCTCACCAAGGGGGAGTGACTACGAGCAGTACTTC. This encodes CASSPRGSDYEQYF.

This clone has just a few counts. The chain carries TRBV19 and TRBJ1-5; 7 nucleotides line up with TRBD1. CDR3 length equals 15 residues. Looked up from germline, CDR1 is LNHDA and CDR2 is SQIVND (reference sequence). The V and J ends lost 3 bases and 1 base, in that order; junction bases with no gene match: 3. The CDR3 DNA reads TGTGCCAGTAGTATTCTGGGACAGAGCAATCAGCCCCAGCATTTT. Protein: CASSILGQSNQPQHF.

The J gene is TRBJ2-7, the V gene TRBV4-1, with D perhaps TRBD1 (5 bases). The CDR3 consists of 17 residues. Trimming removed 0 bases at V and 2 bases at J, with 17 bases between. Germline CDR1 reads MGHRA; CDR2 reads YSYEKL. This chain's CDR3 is CASSQDAPTAATYEQYF. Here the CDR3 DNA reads TGCGCCAGCAGCCAAGATGCTCCGACAGCTGCTACCTACGAGCAGTACTTC.

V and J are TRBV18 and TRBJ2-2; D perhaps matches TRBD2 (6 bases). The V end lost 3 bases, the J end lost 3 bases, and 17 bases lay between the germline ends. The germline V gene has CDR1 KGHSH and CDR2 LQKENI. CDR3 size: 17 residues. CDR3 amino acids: CASSPHTPGTYTGELFF. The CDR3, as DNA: TGTGCCAGCTCACCCCACACCCCCGGGACTTACACCGGGGAGCTGTTTTTT.

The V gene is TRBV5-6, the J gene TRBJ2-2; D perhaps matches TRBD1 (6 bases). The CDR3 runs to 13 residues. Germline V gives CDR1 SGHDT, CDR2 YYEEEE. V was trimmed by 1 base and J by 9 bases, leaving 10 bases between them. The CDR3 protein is CASSLFQGRELFF. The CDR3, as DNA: TGTGCCAGCAGCTTGTTTCAGGGGAGGGAGCTGTTTTTT.